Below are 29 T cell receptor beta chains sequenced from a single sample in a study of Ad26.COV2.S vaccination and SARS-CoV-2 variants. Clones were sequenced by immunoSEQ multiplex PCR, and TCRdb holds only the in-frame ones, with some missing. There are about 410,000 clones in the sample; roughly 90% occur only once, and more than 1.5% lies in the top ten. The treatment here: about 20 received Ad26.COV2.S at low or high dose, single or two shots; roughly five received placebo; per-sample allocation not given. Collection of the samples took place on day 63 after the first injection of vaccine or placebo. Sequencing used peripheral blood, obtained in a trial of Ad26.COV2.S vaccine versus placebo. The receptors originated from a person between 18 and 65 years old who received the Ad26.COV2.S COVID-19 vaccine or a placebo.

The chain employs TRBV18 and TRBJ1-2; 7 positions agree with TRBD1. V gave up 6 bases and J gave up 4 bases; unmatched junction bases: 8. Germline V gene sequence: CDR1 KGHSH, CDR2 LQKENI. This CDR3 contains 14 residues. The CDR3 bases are TGTGCCAGCTCCCTGGGACAGAACTTCTATGGCTACACCTTC. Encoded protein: CASSLGQNFYGYTF.

Written as DNA, the CDR3 is TGTGCCAGCAGTACTCGGACAGGGAACAAGGTGACCCAGTACTTC. It specifies CASSTRTGNKVTQYF. The rearrangement joins TRBV2 to TRBJ2-5, with 8 bases that match TRBD1. Germline assignment: CDR1 SNHLY and CDR2 FYNNEI. Losses at the gene ends were 5 bases for V and 7 bases for J; bases not matched to a gene: 12. The CDR3 has 15 residues.

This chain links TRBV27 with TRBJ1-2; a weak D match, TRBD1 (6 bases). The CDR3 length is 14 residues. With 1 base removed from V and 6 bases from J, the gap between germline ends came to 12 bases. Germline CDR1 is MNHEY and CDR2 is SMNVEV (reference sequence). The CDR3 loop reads CASSLLGGLNGYTF. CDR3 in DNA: TGTGCCAGCAGTTTATTAGGGGGGCTGAATGGCTACACCTTC.

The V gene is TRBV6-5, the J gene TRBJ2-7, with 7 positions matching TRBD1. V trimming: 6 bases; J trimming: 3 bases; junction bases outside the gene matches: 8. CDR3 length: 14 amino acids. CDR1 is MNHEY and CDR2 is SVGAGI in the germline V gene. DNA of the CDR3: TGTGCCAGCAGCCCCGGGACAGACCTCTACGAGCAGTACTTC. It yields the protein CASSPGTDLYEQYF.

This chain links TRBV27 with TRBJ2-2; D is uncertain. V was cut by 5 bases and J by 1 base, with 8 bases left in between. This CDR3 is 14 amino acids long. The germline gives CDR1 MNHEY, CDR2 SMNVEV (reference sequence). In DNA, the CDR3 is TGTGCCAGCAGTCTCACAAGGAACACCGGGGAGCTGTTTTTT. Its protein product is CASSLTRNTGELFF.

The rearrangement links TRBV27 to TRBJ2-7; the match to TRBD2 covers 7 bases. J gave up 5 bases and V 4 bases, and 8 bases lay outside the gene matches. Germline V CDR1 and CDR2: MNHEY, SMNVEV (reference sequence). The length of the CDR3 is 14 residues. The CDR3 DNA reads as TGTGCCAGCAGTTCCCGGGGAGGGTTCCACGAGCAGTACTTC. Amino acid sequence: CASSSRGGFHEQYF.

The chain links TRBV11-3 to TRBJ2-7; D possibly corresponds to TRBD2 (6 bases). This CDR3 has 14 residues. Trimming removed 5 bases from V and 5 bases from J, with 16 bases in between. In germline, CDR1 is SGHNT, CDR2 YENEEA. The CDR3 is CASSPGLREDEQYF. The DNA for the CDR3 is TGTGCCAGCAGCCCCGGCCTCAGGGAGGACGAGCAGTACTTC.

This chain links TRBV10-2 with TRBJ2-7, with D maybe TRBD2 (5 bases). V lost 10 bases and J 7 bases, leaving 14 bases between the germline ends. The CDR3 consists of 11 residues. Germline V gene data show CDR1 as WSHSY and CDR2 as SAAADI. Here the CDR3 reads CATTDPGEQYF. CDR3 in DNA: TGCGCCACTACGGACCCGGGGGAGCAGTACTTC.

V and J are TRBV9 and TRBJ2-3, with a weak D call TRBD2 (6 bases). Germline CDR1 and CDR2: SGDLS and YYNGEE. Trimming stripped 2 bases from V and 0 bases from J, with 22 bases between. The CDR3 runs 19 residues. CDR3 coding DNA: TGTGCCAGCAGCGTGACCGGGACTCCTAACGGCGTTAGCACAGATACGCAGTATTTT. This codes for CASSVTGTPNGVSTDTQYF.

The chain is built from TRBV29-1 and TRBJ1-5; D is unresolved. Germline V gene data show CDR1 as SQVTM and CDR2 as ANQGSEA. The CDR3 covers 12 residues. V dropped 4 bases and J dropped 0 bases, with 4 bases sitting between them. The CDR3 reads CSVGGSNQPQHF. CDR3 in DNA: TGCAGCGTTGGGGGTAGCAATCAGCCCCAGCATTTT.

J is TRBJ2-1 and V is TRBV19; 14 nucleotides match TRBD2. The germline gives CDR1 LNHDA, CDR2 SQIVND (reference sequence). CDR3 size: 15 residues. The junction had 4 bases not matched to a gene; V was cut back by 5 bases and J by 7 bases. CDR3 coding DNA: TGTGCCAGTAGTCCTGGACTAGCGGGGGGAAATGAGCAGTTCTTC. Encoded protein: CASSPGLAGGNEQFF.

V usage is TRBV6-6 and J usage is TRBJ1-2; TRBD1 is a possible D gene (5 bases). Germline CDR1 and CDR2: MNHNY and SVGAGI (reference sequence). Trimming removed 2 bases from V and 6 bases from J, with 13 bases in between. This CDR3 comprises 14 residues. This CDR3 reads CASSYLQRGNGYTF. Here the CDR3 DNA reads TGTGCCAGCAGTTACCTGCAGAGGGGAAATGGCTACACCTTC.

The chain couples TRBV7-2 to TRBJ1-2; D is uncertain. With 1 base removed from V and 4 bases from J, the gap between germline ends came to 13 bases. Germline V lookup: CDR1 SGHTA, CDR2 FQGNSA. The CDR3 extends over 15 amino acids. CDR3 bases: TGTGCCAGCAGCTTAGACCTCGGCGGAGTCTATGGCTACACCTTC. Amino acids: CASSLDLGGVYGYTF.

CDR3 amino acids: CASSPQTGLPGETQYF. The CDR3 bases are TGTGCCAGCTCACCCCAGACAGGTCTCCCGGGGGAGACCCAGTACTTC. The V and J genes are TRBV18 and TRBJ2-5; tentative D call: TRBD1 (6 bases). The V end was cut by 3 bases, the J end by 5 bases, with 19 bases between. Germline V CDR1 and CDR2: KGHSH, LQKENI. There are 16 residues in the CDR3.

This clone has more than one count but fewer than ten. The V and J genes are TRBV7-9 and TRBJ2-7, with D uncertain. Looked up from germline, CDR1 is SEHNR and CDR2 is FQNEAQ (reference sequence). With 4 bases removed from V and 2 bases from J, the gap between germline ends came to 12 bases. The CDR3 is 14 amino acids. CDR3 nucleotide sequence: TGTGCCAGCAGCTCTCGGTGGAACCCCTACGAGCAGTACTTC. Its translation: CASSSRWNPYEQYF. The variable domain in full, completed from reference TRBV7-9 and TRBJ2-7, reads DTGVSQNPRHKITKRGQNVTFRCDPISEHNRLYWYRQTLGQGPEFLTYFQNEAQLEKSRLLSDRFSAERPKGSFSTLEIQRTEQGDSAMYLCASSSRWNPYEQYFGPGTRLTVT.

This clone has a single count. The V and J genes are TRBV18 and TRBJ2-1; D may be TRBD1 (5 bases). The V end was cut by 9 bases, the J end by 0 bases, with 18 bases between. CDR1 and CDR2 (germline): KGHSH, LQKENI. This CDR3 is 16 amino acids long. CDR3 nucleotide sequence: TGTGCCAGAGGTATCAGACAGAGAAGCTCCTACAATGAGCAGTTCTTC. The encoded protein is CARGIRQRSSYNEQFF.

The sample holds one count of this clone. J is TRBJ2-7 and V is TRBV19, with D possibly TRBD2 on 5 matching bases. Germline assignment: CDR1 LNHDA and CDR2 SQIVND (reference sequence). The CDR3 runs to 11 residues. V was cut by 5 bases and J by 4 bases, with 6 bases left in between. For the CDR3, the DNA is TGTGCCAGTAGTTCGGGGTACGAGCAGTACTTC. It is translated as CASSSGYEQYF.

In nucleotides, the CDR3 is TGTGCCAGCAGTGAAGAACATACCCAACAAGAGACCCAGTACTTC. Its translation: CASSEEHTQQETQYF. This chain uses TRBV2 with TRBJ2-5; D not certain. CDR1 is SNHLY and CDR2 is FYNNEI in the germline V gene. Trimming removed 1 base from V and 2 bases from J, with 11 bases in between. This CDR3 contains 15 residues.

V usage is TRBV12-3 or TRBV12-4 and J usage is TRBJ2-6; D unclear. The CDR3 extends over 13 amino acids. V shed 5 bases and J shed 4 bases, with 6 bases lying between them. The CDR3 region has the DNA TGTGCCAGCAGTGTGGGGGGGGCCAACGTCCTGACTTTC. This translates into CASSVGGANVLTF.

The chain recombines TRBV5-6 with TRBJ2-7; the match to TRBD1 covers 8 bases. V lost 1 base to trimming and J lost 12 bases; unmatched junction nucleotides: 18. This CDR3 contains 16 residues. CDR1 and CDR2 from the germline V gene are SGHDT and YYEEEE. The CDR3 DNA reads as TGTGCCAGCAGCTTGTTCCAGGACAGGGCGCCCGACGTTAGGTACTTC. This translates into CASSLFQDRAPDVRYF.

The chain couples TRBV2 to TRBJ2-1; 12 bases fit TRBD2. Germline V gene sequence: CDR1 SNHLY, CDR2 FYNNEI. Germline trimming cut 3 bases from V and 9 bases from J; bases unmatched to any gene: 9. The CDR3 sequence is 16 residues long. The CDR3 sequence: CASSDVGLAGFSEQFF. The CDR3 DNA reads TGTGCCAGCAGTGATGTAGGACTAGCGGGGTTCAGTGAGCAGTTCTTC.

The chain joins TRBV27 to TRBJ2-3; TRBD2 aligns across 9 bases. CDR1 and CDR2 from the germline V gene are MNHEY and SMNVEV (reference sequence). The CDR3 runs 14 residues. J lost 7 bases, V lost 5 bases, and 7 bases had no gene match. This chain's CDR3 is CASSMRGGGNTQYF. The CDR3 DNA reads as TGTGCCAGCAGTATGCGGGGGGGCGGGAATACGCAGTATTTT.

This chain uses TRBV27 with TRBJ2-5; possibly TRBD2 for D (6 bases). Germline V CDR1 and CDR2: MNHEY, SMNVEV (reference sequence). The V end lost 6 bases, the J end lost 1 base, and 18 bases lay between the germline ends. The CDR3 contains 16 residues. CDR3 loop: CASSEFSGWGQETQYF. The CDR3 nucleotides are TGTGCCAGCAGCGAGTTTAGCGGTTGGGGCCAAGAGACCCAGTACTTC.

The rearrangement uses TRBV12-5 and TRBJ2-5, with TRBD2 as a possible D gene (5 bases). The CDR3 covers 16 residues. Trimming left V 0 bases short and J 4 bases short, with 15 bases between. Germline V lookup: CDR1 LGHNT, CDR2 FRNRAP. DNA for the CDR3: TGTGCTAGTGGTTTGGTAGTTGGAGTCGCGGGAGAGACCCAGTACTTC. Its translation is CASGLVVGVAGETQYF.

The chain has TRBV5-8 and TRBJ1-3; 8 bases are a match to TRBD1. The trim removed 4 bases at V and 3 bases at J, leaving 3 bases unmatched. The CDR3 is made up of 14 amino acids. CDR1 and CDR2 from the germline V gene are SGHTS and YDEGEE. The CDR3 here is CASSAGQGGNTIYF. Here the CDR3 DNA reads TGTGCCAGCAGCGCAGGACAGGGTGGAAACACCATATATTTT.

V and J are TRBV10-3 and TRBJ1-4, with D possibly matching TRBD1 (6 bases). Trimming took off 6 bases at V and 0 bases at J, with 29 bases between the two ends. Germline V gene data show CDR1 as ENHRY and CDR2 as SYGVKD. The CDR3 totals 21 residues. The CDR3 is CAISAHRSTPWDIPTNEKLFF. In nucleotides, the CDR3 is TGTGCCATCAGCGCCCACCGAAGTACTCCTTGGGACATTCCAACTAATGAAAAACTGTTTTTT.

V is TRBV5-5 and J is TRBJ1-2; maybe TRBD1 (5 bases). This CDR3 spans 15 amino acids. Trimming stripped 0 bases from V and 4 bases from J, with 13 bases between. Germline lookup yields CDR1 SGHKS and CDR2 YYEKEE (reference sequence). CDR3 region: CASSLESGGSYGYTF. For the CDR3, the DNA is TGTGCCAGCAGCTTGGAATCCGGGGGGAGCTATGGCTACACCTTC.

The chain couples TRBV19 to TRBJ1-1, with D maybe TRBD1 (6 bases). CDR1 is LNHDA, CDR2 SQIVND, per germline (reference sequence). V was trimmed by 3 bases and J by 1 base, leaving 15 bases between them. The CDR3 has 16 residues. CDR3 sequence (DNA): TGTGCCAGTAGTATCAACGGGGGCGCCCGGAACACTGAAGCTTTCTTT. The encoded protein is CASSINGGARNTEAFF.

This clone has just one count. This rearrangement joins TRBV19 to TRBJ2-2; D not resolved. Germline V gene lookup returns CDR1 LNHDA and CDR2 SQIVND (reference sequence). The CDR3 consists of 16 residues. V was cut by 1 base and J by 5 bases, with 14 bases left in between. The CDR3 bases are TGTGCCAGTAGTATAGGGACCCTAAGAAGTACCGGGGAGCTGTTTTTT. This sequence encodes CASSIGTLRSTGELFF.